This is a list of T cell receptor beta chains from one sample in a study of PD-1 blockade in classical Hodgkin lymphoma. Measured with immunoSEQ multiplex PCR; TCRdb has only the in-frame clones, and not every one. The table has about 27,000 clones, 88% seen once. The input for sequencing was CD8+ T cells from blood, taken at baseline. The receptors were gathered from a human donor with classical Hodgkin lymphoma. Both conserved end residues are part of each CDR3. D genes are given only for firm matches. The listing skips clone size in some rows; elsewhere it reads once, few, many or a size class.

V	size	D	J	DNA	CDR3
TRBV7-9	.	.	TRBJ1-2	TGTGCCAGCAGTAACGCCTTACGTAGAGCTAACTATGGCTACACCTTC	CASSNALRRANYGYTF
TRBV7-9	.	TRBD1	TRBJ1-5	TGTGCCAGCAGCCCGGGACAGGGTCTGTTAAGACATCAGCCCCAGCATTTT	CASSPGQGLLRHQPQHF
TRBV6-1	few	.	TRBJ1-2	TGTGCCAGCAGCGACTCGTTGTACTACACCTTC	CASSDSLYYTF
TRBV28	.	.	TRBJ2-5	TGTGCCAGCAACCCCCGCGGGACCTGGGAGACCCAGTACTTC	CASNPRGTWETQYF
TRBV12-5	.	TRBD1	TRBJ2-7	TGTGCTAGAGCACTTGGACAGGGTCGCTCCTACGAGCAGTACTTC	CARALGQGRSYEQYF
TRBV11-2	.	TRBD2	TRBJ2-1	TGTGCCAGCAGCCTTAGCGGGACACGCTCCTACAATGAGCAGTTCTTC	CASSLSGTRSYNEQFF
TRBV6-5	.	TRBD2	TRBJ2-1	TGTGCCAGCATTGCCGGGAGGGGGTACAATGAGCAGTTCTTC	CASIAGRGYNEQFF
TRBV4-1	.	TRBD2	TRBJ2-7	TGCGCCAGCAGCCAAGCGGGAGGGCTATACTACGAGCAGTACTTC	CASSQAGGLYYEQYF
TRBV4-1	.	.	TRBJ2-3	TGCGCCAGCAGCCAAGATAGGCTAGTTAGCGGCACCACCCCGGCAGATACGCAGTATTTT	CASSQDRLVSGTTPADTQYF
TRBV5-1	few	.	TRBJ1-5	TGCGCCAGCAGCTTGGGATGGGGGGGCCCAGCTAATCAGCCCCAGCATTTT	CASSLGWGGPANQPQHF
TRBV5-4	.	.	TRBJ2-7	TGTGCCAGCAGGATACAGGGCTACGAGCAGTACTTC	CASRIQGYEQYF
TRBV27	once	.	TRBJ2-5	TGTGCCAGCAGCTTGGCCAGGGACGGGACCCAGTACTTC	CASSLARDGTQYF
TRBV4-1	.	.	TRBJ2-7	TGCGCCAGCAGCCGCGACAGCTACGAGCAGTACTTC	CASSRDSYEQYF
TRBV28	.	.	TRBJ2-7	TGTGCCAGCAGTAGGGGAGAGCAGTACTTC	CASSRGEQYF
TRBV29-1	.	.	TRBJ2-1	TGCAGCGTTGAAGGGCGCTACAATGAGCAGTTCTTC	CSVEGRYNEQFF
TRBV28	.	TRBD1	TRBJ1-4	TGTGCCAGCAGTTTATTTCAGGGGGCAACTAATGAAAAACTGTTTTTT	CASSLFQGATNEKLFF
TRBV7-6	.	.	TRBJ1-1	TGTGCCAGCAGCCCCGAGATGAACACTGAAGCTTTCTTT	CASSPEMNTEAFF
TRBV6-5	once	.	TRBJ2-2	TGTGCCAGCAGTTACGGCTGGGAGCTGTTTTTT	CASSYGWELFF
TRBV9	.	.	TRBJ2-5	TGTGCCAGCGGAGAAGAGACCCAGTACTTC	CASGEETQYF
TRBV28	.	TRBD1	TRBJ2-5	TGTGCCAGCAGTTCGCCAAGGACAGGGGAAATCCAAGAGACCCAGTACTTC	CASSSPRTGEIQETQYF
TRBV6-1	.	.	TRBJ2-5	TGTGCCAGCAGTGAAGTCCGAGGAGGAGTCCCCTACCAAGAGACCCAGTACTTC	CASSEVRGGVPYQETQYF
TRBV9	.	TRBD1	TRBJ1-2	TGTGCCAGCGGGGGACAGGGTGGCTACACCTTC	CASGGQGGYTF
TRBV4-1	.	.	TRBJ2-6	TGCGCCAGCAGCCAAGGGGGGGCTGGGGCCAACGTCCTGACTTTC	CASSQGGAGANVLTF
TRBV27	.	.	TRBJ2-1	TGTGCCGCCCAACGGTGGCAGGGAATGGAAAATGAGCAGTTCTTC	CAAQRWQGMENEQFF
TRBV5-1	.	TRBD2	TRBJ2-3	TGCGCCAGCAGCTTGTATAGCGGGATCACAGATACGCAGTATTTT	CASSLYSGITDTQYF
TRBV25-1	.	TRBD1	TRBJ2-1	TGTGCCAGCAGTGACCCCGGGACAGAGCCCAATGAGCAGTTCTTC	CASSDPGTEPNEQFF
TRBV14	.	.	TRBJ2-3	TGTGCCAGCAGCCCGGGCGGGGCTAGCACAGATACGCAGTATTTT	CASSPGGASTDTQYF
TRBV27	.	.	TRBJ2-7	TGTGCCAGCAGTCTCTATTGGGGAGACGGGCCGAGCTCCTACGAGCAGTACTTC	CASSLYWGDGPSSYEQYF
TRBV2	.	.	TRBJ2-7	TGTGCCAGCAGGGGGCTGGGGCAGTACTTC	CASRGLGQYF
TRBV4-1	.	.	TRBJ2-5	TGCGCCAGCAGCCCCCCCTCAGGAGAGACCCAGTACTTC	CASSPPSGETQYF
TRBV6-5	.	.	TRBJ1-4	TGTGCCAGCACGGGCCTAACGGGAGGGGAACTGTTTTTT	CASTGLTGGELFF
TRBV7-9	.	.	TRBJ2-2	TGTGCCAGCAACCAATGGGGAAACACCGGGGAGCTGTTTTTT	CASNQWGNTGELFF
TRBV6-1	.	.	TRBJ1-1	TGTGCCAGCAGTGAAGACCCCGAGACAAATGAAGCTTTCTTT	CASSEDPETNEAFF
TRBV7-9	.	.	TRBJ2-1	TGTGCCAGCAGTCCTCCCGTGAGGGAGCAGTTCTTC	CASSPPVREQFF
TRBV6-1	.	.	TRBJ1-4	TGTGCCAGCAAGTGGCCGGATGAAAAACTGTTTTTT	CASKWPDEKLFF
TRBV5-1	.	.	TRBJ1-3	TGCGCCAGCAGCTCGACACGACTCGGCTCTGGAAACACCATATATTTT	CASSSTRLGSGNTIYF
TRBV5-4	.	TRBD2	TRBJ2-7	TGTGCCAGCAGCCGATTCGGGACTAGCCCCTACGAGCAGTACTTC	CASSRFGTSPYEQYF
TRBV7-8	.	TRBD2	TRBJ2-7	TGTGCCAGCAGCTCCCGCGGGGGGTATGGATACGAGCAGTACTTC	CASSSRGGYGYEQYF
TRBV6-5	.	.	TRBJ2-1	TGTGCCAGCAGTTACTCGAATGAGCAGTTCTTC	CASSYSNEQFF
TRBV6-1	.	.	TRBJ2-3	TGTGCCAGCACCGGACTCACCGCGGTCACAGATACGCAGTATTTT	CASTGLTAVTDTQYF
TRBV10-2	.	TRBD2	TRBJ2-7	TGCGCCAGCGGATGCGGGGCGGGAGGGGACTACGAGCAGTACTTC	CASGCGAGGDYEQYF
TRBV5-1	.	.	TRBJ2-7	TGCGCCAGCCAGACAGATTCCAGTTACGAGCAGTACTTC	CASQTDSSYEQYF
TRBV19	.	TRBD1	TRBJ1-2	TGTGCCAGTAGTATGACAGGGGGCGACTATGGCTACACCTTC	CASSMTGGDYGYTF
TRBV6-5	.	TRBD1	TRBJ2-7	TGTGCCAGCAGAAACACAGGGGTCGAGCAGTACTTC	CASRNTGVEQYF
TRBV6-1	.	.	TRBJ2-1	TGTGCCAGCAGCTCCTCGACCTCTACCTACAATGAGCAGTTCTTC	CASSSSTSTYNEQFF
TRBV15	.	.	TRBJ1-1	TGTGCCACCAGCCCAATTATCGTCCGGGACACTAGAAAGAACACTGAAGCTTTCTTT	CATSPIIVRDTRKNTEAFF
TRBV6-1	.	TRBD1	TRBJ1-2	TGTGCCGGCGAAGGGACAGCTGTATATGGCTACACCTTC	CAGEGTAVYGYTF
TRBV9	.	TRBD1	TRBJ1-1	TGTGCCAGCAGTTCAGGGGGGAACACTGAAGCTTTCTTT	CASSSGGNTEAFF
TRBV28	.	.	TRBJ1-5	TGTGCCAGCAGTTTATCCCCGTCCGGGGAGCGCAGGGGACAGCCCCAGCATTTT	CASSLSPSGERRGQPQHF